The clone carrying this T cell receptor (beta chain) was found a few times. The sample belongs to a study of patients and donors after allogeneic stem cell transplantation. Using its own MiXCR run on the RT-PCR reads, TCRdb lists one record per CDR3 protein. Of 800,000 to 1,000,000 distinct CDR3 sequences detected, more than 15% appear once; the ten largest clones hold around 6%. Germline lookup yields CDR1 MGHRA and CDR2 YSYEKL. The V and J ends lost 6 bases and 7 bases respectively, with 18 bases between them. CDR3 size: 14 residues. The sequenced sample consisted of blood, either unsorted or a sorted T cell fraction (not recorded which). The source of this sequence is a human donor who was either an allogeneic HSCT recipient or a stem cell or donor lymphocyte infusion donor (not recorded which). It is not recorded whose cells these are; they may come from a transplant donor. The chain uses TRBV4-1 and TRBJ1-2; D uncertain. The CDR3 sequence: CASSQDEGEGGYTF. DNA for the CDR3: TGCGCCAGCAGTCAGGACGAAGGCGAGGGTGGCTACACCTTC.